The TCR beta chain under discussion was sequenced for a study of cytomegalovirus exposure and HLA in healthy donors. This CDR3 comprises 15 residues. Germline V gives CDR1 SGHTA, CDR2 FQGTGA. Unmatched junction bases numbered 9, after V lost 6 bases and J lost 4 bases. PCR involved 60 Vbeta and 13 Jbeta primers. The data were produced by immunoSEQ multiplex PCR, yet TCRdb's version contains in-frame clones alone and is incomplete. Of around 110,000 clones detected, approximately 67% appear once; the ten largest clones hold about 1.5%. Findings of the study overall: Researchers reported in a later analysis that a missense DCLRE1C variant was tied to TCR beta V- and J-gene trimming. Accurate HLA-A and HLA-B prediction from TCR beta sequences was reported for most subjects. As confirmed in vitro, three CMV-associated chains were specific for CMV antigens.

This clone has more than one count but fewer than ten. The antigen is unknown. The gene calls are TRBV7-3 and TRBJ1-2; 9 positions match TRBD1. The sample taken for sequencing was PBMCs. This sequence was found in a man aged 18-30 years in good health and CMV-seronegative. The CDR3 coding sequence is TGTGCCAGCAGGGATCCGGGACAGGGACCCTATGGCTACACCTTC. Residues: CASRDPGQGPYGYTF.